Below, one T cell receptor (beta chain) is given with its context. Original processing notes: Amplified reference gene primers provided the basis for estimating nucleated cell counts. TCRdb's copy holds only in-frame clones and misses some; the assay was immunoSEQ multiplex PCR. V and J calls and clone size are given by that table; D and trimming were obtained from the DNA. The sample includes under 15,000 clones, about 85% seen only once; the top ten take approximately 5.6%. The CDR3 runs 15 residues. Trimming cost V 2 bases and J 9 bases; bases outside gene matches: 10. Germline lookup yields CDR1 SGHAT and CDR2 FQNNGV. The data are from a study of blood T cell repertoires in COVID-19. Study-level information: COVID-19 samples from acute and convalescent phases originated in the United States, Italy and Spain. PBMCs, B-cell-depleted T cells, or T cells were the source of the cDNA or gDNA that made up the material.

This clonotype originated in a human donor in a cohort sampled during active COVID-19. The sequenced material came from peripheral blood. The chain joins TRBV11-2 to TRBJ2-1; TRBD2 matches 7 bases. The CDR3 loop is CASSLSTGGSREQFF. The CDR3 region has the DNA TGTGCCAGCAGCTTATCCACCGGGGGGTCTCGTGAGCAGTTCTTC.